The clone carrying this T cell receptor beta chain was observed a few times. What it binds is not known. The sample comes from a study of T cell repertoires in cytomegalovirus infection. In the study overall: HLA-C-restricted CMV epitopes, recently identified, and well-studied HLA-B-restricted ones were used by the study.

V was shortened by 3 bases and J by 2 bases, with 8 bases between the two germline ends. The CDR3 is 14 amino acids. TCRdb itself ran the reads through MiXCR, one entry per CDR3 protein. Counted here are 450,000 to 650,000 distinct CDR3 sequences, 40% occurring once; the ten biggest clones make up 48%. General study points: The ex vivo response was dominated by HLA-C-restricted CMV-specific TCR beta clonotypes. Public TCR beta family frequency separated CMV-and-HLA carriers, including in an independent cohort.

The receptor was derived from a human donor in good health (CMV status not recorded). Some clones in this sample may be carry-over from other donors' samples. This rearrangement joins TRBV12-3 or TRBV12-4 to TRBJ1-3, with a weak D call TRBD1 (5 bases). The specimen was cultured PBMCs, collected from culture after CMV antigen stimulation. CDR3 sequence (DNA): TGTGCCAGCAGTTTCGAAGGGGCTGGAAACACCATATATTTT. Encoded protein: CASSFEGAGNTIYF.